These T cell receptor beta chains were read from a single sample in a study of T cells in Graves' hyperthyroidism and ophthalmopathy. One entry per CDR3 protein, called by TCRdb with MiXCR from the multiplex PCR reads. The sample comprises over 200,000 distinct CDR3 sequences, more than 14% of which are singletons, and more than 10% rests with the top ten. The sequencing input was blood. Every receptor here comes from a woman aged 40 to 50 with Graves' hyperthyroidism that later progressed to Graves' ophthalmopathy. Both conserved end residues are part of each CDR3. The D gene is left open where the match is weak. Expanded clones get a size class; other rows say once, few or many, or leave the size out.

size	V	J	D	DNA	CDR3
many	TRBV5-1	TRBJ2-3	-	TGCGCCAGCAGACGACTCGGTAGCACAGATACGCAGTATTTT	CASRRLGSTDTQYF
many	TRBV11-2	TRBJ1-2	-	TGTGCCAGCAGCTTAGATAAAGGGAAAAGAGGCAAGGGGAACTATGGCTACACCTTC	CASSLDKGKRGKGNYGYTF
many	TRBV10-3	TRBJ2-3	-	TGTGCCATCAGTGAAACATTCCATACGCAGTATTTT	CAISETFHTQYF
-	TRBV13	TRBJ2-5	-	TGTGCCAGCAGCCCCTACCGGGGAGAGACCCAGTACTTC	CASSPYRGETQYF
many	TRBV19	TRBJ2-4	-	TGTGCCAGTACCACAGGCCAGGCAAACATTCAGTACTTC	CASTTGQANIQYF
-	TRBV6-5	TRBJ2-7	-	TGTGCCAGCAGTTACACGGGGAGCTCCTACGAGCAGTACTTC	CASSYTGSSYEQYF
many	TRBV28	TRBJ1-4	TRBD1	TGTGCCAGCAGATCCCCCGGGACAGGGCATGAAAAACTGTTTTTT	CASRSPGTGHEKLFF
-	TRBV4-1	TRBJ2-2	-	TGCGCCAGCAGCCACTATAACGGGGAGCTGTTTTTT	CASSHYNGELFF
few	TRBV20-1	TRBJ2-7	-	TGCAGTGCTACCGGGAACTCCTACGAGCAGTACTTC	CSATGNSYEQYF
many	TRBV6-1	TRBJ2-7	-	TGTGCCAGCAGACTGGGACACATCTCCTACGAGCAGTACTTC	CASRLGHISYEQYF
many	TRBV5-1	TRBJ1-6	-	TGCGCCAGCAGCTCCGCAGGGGTGGAAAATTCACCCCTCCACTTT	CASSSAGVENSPLHF
few	TRBV27	TRBJ2-7	-	TGTGCCAGCACCACTCTGGGGGGCAATGCCTACGAGCAGTACTTC	CASTTLGGNAYEQYF
many	TRBV18	TRBJ2-5	-	TGTGCCAGCTCACAGGGTTACCAAGAGACCCAGTACTTC	CASSQGYQETQYF
many	TRBV7-9	TRBJ2-2	TRBD1	TGTGCCAGCAGCTCGGGGACAGCGAACACCGGGGAGCTGTTTTTT	CASSSGTANTGELFF
-	TRBV19	TRBJ2-3	TRBD1	TGTGCCAGTAGTCCTTCGGACAGGGGGCGCGAGGATACGCAGTATTTT	CASSPSDRGREDTQYF
few	TRBV7-3	TRBJ1-1	-	TGTGCCAGCAGCCCCCAACAGGGAGACACTGAAGCTTTCTTT	CASSPQQGDTEAFF
-	TRBV6-9	TRBJ2-1	TRBD2	TGTGCCAGCAGTCATGGGACTAGCGGGAAGGGGGATGAGCAGTTCTTC	CASSHGTSGKGDEQFF
few	TRBV19	TRBJ2-1	-	TGTGCCAGTAGTATAGCCCCGGACAGAAACAATGAGCAGTTCTTC	CASSIAPDRNNEQFF
many	TRBV7-2	TRBJ1-4	TRBD1	TGTGCCAGCAGCTCCCAGACAGGGTCAGGGGAAAAACTGTTTTTT	CASSSQTGSGEKLFF
many	TRBV28	TRBJ2-5	-	TGTGCCAGCAGCCTCCCGGTCCAAGAGACCCAGTACTTC	CASSLPVQETQYF
many	TRBV12-3/TRBV12-4	TRBJ2-1	-	TGTGCCAGCAAGTTCATGGAAAATGAGCAGTTCTTC	CASKFMENEQFF
many	TRBV12-3/TRBV12-4	TRBJ2-7	TRBD1	TGTGCCAGCAGCCTCAGGGGGAGCGCCAGGTACGAGCAGTACTTC	CASSLRGSARYEQYF
many	TRBV29-1	TRBJ1-2	-	TGCAGCGTATCTCCAGACTCTAACTATGGCTACACCTTC	CSVSPDSNYGYTF
many	TRBV6-2/TRBV6-3	TRBJ2-7	-	TGTGCCAGCAGTTACGGCCTCCCCACCCGCGGACAGTATGTCTACGAGCAGTACTTC	CASSYGLPTRGQYVYEQYF
once	TRBV29-1	TRBJ2-5	TRBD2	TGCAGCGTTGAAGAATCTAGCGGGAGGTTACAAGAGACCCAGTACTTC	CSVEESSGRLQETQYF
many	TRBV19	TRBJ2-7	TRBD2	TGTGCCAGCAAAATCTCTAGCGGGGTTGCCTACGAGCAGTACTTC	CASKISSGVAYEQYF
once	TRBV24-1	TRBJ2-5	TRBD2	TGTGCCACCAGTGATTCCGGGGGGGCAGAGACCCAGTACTTC	CATSDSGGAETQYF
-	TRBV15	TRBJ2-7	-	TGTGCCACCAGAAGAGTCGGGGGCGCGAGCTACGAGCAGTACTTC	CATRRVGGASYEQYF
-	TRBV12-3/TRBV12-4	TRBJ1-5	-	TGTGCCAGCAGTCCCCCGCGGGCGAGCAATCAGCCCCAGCATTTT	CASSPPRASNQPQHF
many	TRBV4-1	TRBJ2-1	TRBD1	TGCGCCAGCAGCCCTGCCCCTGGACAGGGATATGAGCAGTTCTTC	CASSPAPGQGYEQFF
many	TRBV6-1	TRBJ2-1	TRBD2	TGTGCCAGCACCATAAAAATTGGACTAGCGGGAGTACAGAATGAGCAGTTCTTC	CASTIKIGLAGVQNEQFF
few	TRBV5-1	TRBJ2-3	TRBD2	TGCGCCAGCAGTCTTGAAGCGGGAGGTACAGATACGCAGTATTTT	CASSLEAGGTDTQYF
many	TRBV20-1	TRBJ2-5	-	TGCAGTGCTAGAGATATGGAAAAAGAGACCCAGTACTTC	CSARDMEKETQYF
many	TRBV3-1	TRBJ2-3	-	TGTGCCAGCAGCGATAACACGGTTCTCTCAGATACGCAGTATTTT	CASSDNTVLSDTQYF
many	TRBV11-2	TRBJ1-1	TRBD1	TGTGCCAGCAGCCCCCGACAGGGTCGGACTGAAGCTTTCTTT	CASSPRQGRTEAFF
-	TRBV2	TRBJ2-1	-	TGTGCCAGCAGTGATTTAGCGAGTCAGGGCTACAATGAGCAGTTCTTC	CASSDLASQGYNEQFF
few	TRBV15	TRBJ2-5	TRBD2	TGTGCCACCAGCAGAGGGACTAGCGGGAGAAGGGAGACCCAGTACTTC	CATSRGTSGRRETQYF
many	TRBV5-1	TRBJ2-1	TRBD1	TGCGCCAGCAGCTTAGATGGGACAGGGGCTTACAATGAGCAGTTCTTC	CASSLDGTGAYNEQFF
few	TRBV6-1	TRBJ1-2	-	TGTGCCAGCAGGTTTACGACAGGCCTTAAAGGGTATGGCTACACCTTC	CASRFTTGLKGYGYTF
many	TRBV27	TRBJ1-5	-	TGTGCCAGCAGTTTCGGGTCGGTGGGAAATCAGCCCCAGCATTTT	CASSFGSVGNQPQHF
-	TRBV28	TRBJ2-3	TRBD1	TGTGCCAGCTCCCTTTTCCCGACAGGGGTTTTCGCAGATACGCAGTATTTT	CASSLFPTGVFADTQYF